The rows below give T cell receptor beta chains drawn from one sample of a study of T-cell reconstitution after alpha-beta-depleted transplantation in children. MiXCR was run by TCRdb on the PCR reads, yielding one entry per CDR3 protein. Of just over 950,000 distinct CDR3 sequences listed, less than 30% are singletons. Sequenced here: PBMCs, mostly from graft donor cells, sampled 360 days after TCRalphabeta/CD19-depleted stem cell transplant. The receptors come from a boy younger than two who had a stem cell transplant for SCID, so the T cells may come from the graft donor. CDR3s include the opening cysteine and the closing phenylalanine or tryptophan. A D gene is named only where the DNA matches it firmly. Size tells how often a clone was seen (once, few, many) or the class of an expanded clone, and some rows leave it out.

clone size: few
D gene: TRBD2
J gene: TRBJ2-5
V gene: TRBV4-1
CDR3 protein: CASSQDRGAGGHRETQYF
CDR3 DNA: TGCGCCAGCAGCCAAGATAGGGGAGCGGGGGGGCATCGGGAGACCCAGTACTTC

clone size: NA
D gene: TRBD1
J gene: TRBJ2-7
V gene: TRBV29-1
CDR3 protein: CSVTPDRVSYEQYF
CDR3 DNA: TGCAGCGTCACCCCGGACAGGGTTTCCTACGAGCAGTACTTC

clone size: few
D gene: NA
J gene: TRBJ2-1
V gene: TRBV15
CDR3 protein: CATSIRLVGVGNEQFF
CDR3 DNA: TGTGCCACCAGCATTCGACTAGTTGGGGTTGGGAATGAGCAGTTCTTC

clone size: NA
D gene: TRBD2
J gene: TRBJ2-1
V gene: TRBV4-3
CDR3 protein: CASSYRTSGNEQFF
CDR3 DNA: TGCGCCAGCAGCTACCGGACTAGCGGCAATGAGCAGTTCTTC

clone size: few
D gene: TRBD1
J gene: TRBJ2-7
V gene: TRBV12-3/TRBV12-4
CDR3 protein: CASRANTGGKSYEQYF
CDR3 DNA: TGTGCCAGCAGGGCCAATACAGGGGGCAAGTCCTACGAGCAGTACTTC

clone size: NA
D gene: NA
J gene: TRBJ1-3
V gene: TRBV4-2
CDR3 protein: CASSQDPLNSGNTIYF
CDR3 DNA: TGTGCCAGCAGCCAAGATCCCCTCAACTCTGGAAACACCATATATTTT

clone size: once
D gene: NA
J gene: TRBJ1-4
V gene: TRBV4-1
CDR3 protein: CASSLHRATNEKLFF
CDR3 DNA: TGCGCCAGCAGCCTCCACAGGGCAACTAATGAAAAACTGTTTTTT

clone size: few
D gene: TRBD2
J gene: TRBJ2-1
V gene: TRBV24-1
CDR3 protein: CAASGGVYNEQFF
CDR3 DNA: TGTGCCGCCTCGGGGGGGGTCTACAATGAGCAGTTCTTC

clone size: once
D gene: TRBD2
J gene: TRBJ2-5
V gene: TRBV18
CDR3 protein: CASSPQLAGGQETQYF
CDR3 DNA: TGTGCCAGCTCACCACAGCTAGCGGGGGGCCAAGAGACCCAGTACTTC

clone size: NA
D gene: NA
J gene: TRBJ1-1
V gene: TRBV7-8
CDR3 protein: CASSLGPLLTLTEAFF
CDR3 DNA: TGTGCCAGCAGCCTTGGACCTCTCTTGACGCTCACTGAAGCTTTCTTT

clone size: NA
D gene: TRBD2
J gene: TRBJ2-2
V gene: TRBV18
CDR3 protein: CASSPLVSGVSNTGELFF
CDR3 DNA: TGTGCCAGCTCACCACTGGTCAGCGGGGTCTCGAACACCGGGGAGCTGTTTTTT

clone size: NA
D gene: TRBD1
J gene: TRBJ2-1
V gene: TRBV5-1
CDR3 protein: CASSQGAGNEQFF
CDR3 DNA: TGCGCCAGCAGTCAGGGGGCAGGCAATGAGCAGTTCTTC

clone size: NA
D gene: NA
J gene: TRBJ2-3
V gene: TRBV20-1
CDR3 protein: CSARDLTWQRDTQYF
CDR3 DNA: TGCAGTGCTAGAGATCTAACATGGCAGCGAGATACGCAGTATTTT

clone size: NA
D gene: NA
J gene: TRBJ2-1
V gene: TRBV12-3/TRBV12-4
CDR3 protein: CASSLEALEGDEQFF
CDR3 DNA: TGTGCCAGCAGTTTAGAAGCCCTCGAAGGGGATGAGCAGTTCTTC

clone size: NA
D gene: TRBD1
J gene: TRBJ2-7
V gene: TRBV5-6
CDR3 protein: CASSLADRELGEQYF
CDR3 DNA: TGTGCCAGCAGCTTGGCGGACAGGGAATTGGGTGAGCAGTACTTC

clone size: NA
D gene: NA
J gene: TRBJ1-2
V gene: TRBV12-3/TRBV12-4
CDR3 protein: CASSFLDRPHYGYTF
CDR3 DNA: TGTGCCAGCAGTTTTCTTGACAGGCCCCACTATGGCTACACCTTC

clone size: few
D gene: NA
J gene: TRBJ2-1
V gene: TRBV11-3
CDR3 protein: CASSPGGALRNEQFF
CDR3 DNA: TGTGCCAGCAGCCCTGGGGGGGCTTTAAGGAATGAGCAGTTCTTC

clone size: few
D gene: TRBD2
J gene: TRBJ2-1
V gene: TRBV12-3/TRBV12-4
CDR3 protein: CASSSGRLAGVYNEQFF
CDR3 DNA: TGTGCCAGCAGTTCAGGCCGACTAGCGGGGGTGTACAATGAGCAGTTCTTC

clone size: few
D gene: TRBD2
J gene: TRBJ2-3
V gene: TRBV7-2
CDR3 protein: CASSLEGLAGDTQYF
CDR3 DNA: TGTGCCAGCAGCTTAGAAGGACTAGCGGGGGATACGCAGTATTTT

clone size: NA
D gene: NA
J gene: TRBJ2-4
V gene: TRBV20-1
CDR3 protein: CSARGEAQNIQYF
CDR3 DNA: TGCAGTGCTAGAGGGGAAGCCCAAAACATTCAGTACTTC

clone size: NA
D gene: NA
J gene: TRBJ1-1
V gene: TRBV12-3/TRBV12-4
CDR3 protein: CASRTGLFQEVNTEAFF
CDR3 DNA: TGTGCCAGCAGAACCGGACTTTTTCAGGAGGTGAACACTGAAGCTTTCTTT

clone size: NA
D gene: NA
J gene: TRBJ2-5
V gene: TRBV20-1
CDR3 protein: CSARAELETQYF
CDR3 DNA: TGCAGTGCTAGAGCCGAATTAGAGACCCAGTACTTC

clone size: few
D gene: TRBD1
J gene: TRBJ2-5
V gene: TRBV10-3
CDR3 protein: CAVSGTEETQYF
CDR3 DNA: TGTGCCGTCTCCGGGACAGAAGAGACCCAGTACTTC

clone size: few
D gene: NA
J gene: TRBJ1-1
V gene: TRBV5-1
CDR3 protein: CASGRALNTEAFF
CDR3 DNA: TGCGCCAGCGGGCGGGCCCTGAACACTGAAGCTTTCTTT

clone size: NA
D gene: NA
J gene: TRBJ2-2
V gene: TRBV12-3/TRBV12-4
CDR3 protein: CASSPGRPNTGELFF
CDR3 DNA: TGTGCCAGCAGCCCGGGACGGCCAAACACCGGGGAGCTGTTTTTT

clone size: few
D gene: TRBD1
J gene: TRBJ2-1
V gene: TRBV7-9
CDR3 protein: CASSRRGTGRNEQFF
CDR3 DNA: TGTGCCAGCAGCCGCCGTGGGACAGGGCGGAATGAGCAGTTCTTC

clone size: NA
D gene: NA
J gene: TRBJ1-1
V gene: TRBV29-1
CDR3 protein: CSVKRNTEAFF
CDR3 DNA: TGCAGCGTGAAACGGAACACTGAAGCTTTCTTT

clone size: NA
D gene: TRBD1
J gene: TRBJ1-1
V gene: TRBV6-6
CDR3 protein: CASAGGGGVEAFF
CDR3 DNA: TGTGCCAGCGCAGGGGGCGGAGGCGTTGAAGCTTTCTTT

clone size: NA
D gene: NA
J gene: TRBJ2-3
V gene: TRBV2
CDR3 protein: CASSPHGRPNRSTDTQYF
CDR3 DNA: TGTGCCAGCAGTCCCCACGGACGGCCTAACCGTAGCACAGATACGCAGTATTTT